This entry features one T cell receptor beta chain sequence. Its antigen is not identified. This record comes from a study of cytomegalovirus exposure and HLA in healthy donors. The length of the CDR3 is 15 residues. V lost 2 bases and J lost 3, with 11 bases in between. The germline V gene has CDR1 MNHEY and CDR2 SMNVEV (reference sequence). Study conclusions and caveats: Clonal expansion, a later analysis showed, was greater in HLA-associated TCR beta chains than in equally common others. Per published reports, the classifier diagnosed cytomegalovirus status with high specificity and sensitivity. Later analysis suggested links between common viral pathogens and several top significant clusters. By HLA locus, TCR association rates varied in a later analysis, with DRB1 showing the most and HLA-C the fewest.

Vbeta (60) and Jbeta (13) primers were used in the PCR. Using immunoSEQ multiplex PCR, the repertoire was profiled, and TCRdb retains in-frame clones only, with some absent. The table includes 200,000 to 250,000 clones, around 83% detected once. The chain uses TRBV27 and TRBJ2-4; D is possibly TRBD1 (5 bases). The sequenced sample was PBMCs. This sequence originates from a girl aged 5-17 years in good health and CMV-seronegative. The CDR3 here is CASSLGRASKNIQYF. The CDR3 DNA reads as TGTGCCAGCAGTTTAGGCAGGGCAAGCAAAAACATTCAGTACTTC.